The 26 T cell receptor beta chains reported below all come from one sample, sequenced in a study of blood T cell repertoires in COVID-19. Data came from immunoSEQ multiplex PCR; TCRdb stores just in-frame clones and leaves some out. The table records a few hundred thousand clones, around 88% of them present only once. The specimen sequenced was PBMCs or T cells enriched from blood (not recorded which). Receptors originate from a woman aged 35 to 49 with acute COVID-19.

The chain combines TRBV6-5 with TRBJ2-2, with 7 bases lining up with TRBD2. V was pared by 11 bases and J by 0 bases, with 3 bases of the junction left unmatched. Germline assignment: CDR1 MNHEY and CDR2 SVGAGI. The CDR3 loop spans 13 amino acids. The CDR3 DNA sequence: TGTGCCCTAGCGGCCACGAACACCGGGGAGCTGTTTTTT. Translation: CALAATNTGELFF.

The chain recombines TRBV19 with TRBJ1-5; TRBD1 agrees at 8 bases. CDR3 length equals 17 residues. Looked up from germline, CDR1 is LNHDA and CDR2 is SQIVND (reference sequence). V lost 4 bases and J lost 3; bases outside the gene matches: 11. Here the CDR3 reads CASSTSPGRGPNQPQHF. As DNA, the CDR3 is TGTGCCAGTAGTACCTCCCCCGGCAGGGGGCCCAATCAGCCCCAGCATTTT.

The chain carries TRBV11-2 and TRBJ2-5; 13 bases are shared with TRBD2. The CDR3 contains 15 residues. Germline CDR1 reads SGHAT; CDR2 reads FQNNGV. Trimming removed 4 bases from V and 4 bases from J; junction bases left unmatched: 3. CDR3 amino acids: CASSSGTSGIETQYF. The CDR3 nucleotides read TGTGCCAGCAGCTCCGGGACTAGCGGGATAGAGACCCAGTACTTC.

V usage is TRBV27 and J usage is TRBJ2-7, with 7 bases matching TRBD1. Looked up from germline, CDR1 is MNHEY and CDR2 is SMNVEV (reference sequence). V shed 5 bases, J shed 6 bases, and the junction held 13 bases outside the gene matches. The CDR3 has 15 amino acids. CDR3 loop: CASSPRQGRWSEQYV. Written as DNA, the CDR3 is TGTGCCAGCAGTCCAAGACAGGGCAGGTGGAGCGAGCAGTACGTC.

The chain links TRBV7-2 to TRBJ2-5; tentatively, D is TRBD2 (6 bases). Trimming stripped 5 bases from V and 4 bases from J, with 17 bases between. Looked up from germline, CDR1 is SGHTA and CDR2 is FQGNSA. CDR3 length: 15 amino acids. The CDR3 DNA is TGTGCCAGCAGCCCAGCGGGCGGAGACTTAGAGACCCAGTACTTC. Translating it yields CASSPAGGDLETQYF.

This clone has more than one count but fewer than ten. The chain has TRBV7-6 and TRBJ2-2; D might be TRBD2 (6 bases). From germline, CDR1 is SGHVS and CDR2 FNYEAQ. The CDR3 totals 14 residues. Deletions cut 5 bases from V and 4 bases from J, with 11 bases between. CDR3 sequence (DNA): TGTGCCAGCAGCCCGCCAGCGGGCACCGGGGAGCTGTTTTTT. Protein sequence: CASSPPAGTGELFF.

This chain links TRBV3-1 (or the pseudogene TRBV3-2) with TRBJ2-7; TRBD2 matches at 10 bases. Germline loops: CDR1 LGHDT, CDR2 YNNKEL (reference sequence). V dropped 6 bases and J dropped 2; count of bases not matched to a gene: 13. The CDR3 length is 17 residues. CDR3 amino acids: CASRYEKSGGGPYEQYF. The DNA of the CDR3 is TGTGCCAGCAGATACGAAAAAAGCGGGGGGGGACCCTACGAGCAGTACTTC.

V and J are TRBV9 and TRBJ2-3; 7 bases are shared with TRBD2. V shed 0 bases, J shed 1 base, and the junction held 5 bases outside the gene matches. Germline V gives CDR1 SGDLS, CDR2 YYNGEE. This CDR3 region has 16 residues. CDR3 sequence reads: CASSVVASGRTDTQYF. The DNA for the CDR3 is TGTGCCAGCAGCGTAGTGGCTAGCGGACGCACAGATACGCAGTATTTT.

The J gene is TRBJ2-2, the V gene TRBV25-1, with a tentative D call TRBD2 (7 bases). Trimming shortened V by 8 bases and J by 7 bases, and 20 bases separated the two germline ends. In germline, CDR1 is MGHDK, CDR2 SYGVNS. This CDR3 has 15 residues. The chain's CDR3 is CASQIGGGAGGELFF. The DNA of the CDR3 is TGTGCCAGCCAGATAGGGGGGGGCGCAGGCGGGGAGCTGTTTTTT.

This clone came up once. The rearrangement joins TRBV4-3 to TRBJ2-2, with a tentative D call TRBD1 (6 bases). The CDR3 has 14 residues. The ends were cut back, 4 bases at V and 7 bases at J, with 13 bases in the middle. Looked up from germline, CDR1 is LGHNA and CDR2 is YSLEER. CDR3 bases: TGCGCCAGCAGCCGGGAAACAGGGTACGGGGAGCTGTTTTTT. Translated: CASSRETGYGELFF.

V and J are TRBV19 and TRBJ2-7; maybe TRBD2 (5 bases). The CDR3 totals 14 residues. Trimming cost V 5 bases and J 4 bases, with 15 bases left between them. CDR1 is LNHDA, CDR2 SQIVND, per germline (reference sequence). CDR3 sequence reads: CASSYGLNLYEQYF. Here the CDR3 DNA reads TGTGCCAGTAGTTACGGACTCAACCTTTACGAGCAGTACTTC.

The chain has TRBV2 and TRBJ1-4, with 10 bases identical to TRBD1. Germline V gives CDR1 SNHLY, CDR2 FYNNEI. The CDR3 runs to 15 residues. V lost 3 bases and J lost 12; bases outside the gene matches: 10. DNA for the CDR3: TGTGCCAGCAGTGAGGCGGGACAGGGGTATTTCCAACTGTTTTTT. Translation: CASSEAGQGYFQLFF.

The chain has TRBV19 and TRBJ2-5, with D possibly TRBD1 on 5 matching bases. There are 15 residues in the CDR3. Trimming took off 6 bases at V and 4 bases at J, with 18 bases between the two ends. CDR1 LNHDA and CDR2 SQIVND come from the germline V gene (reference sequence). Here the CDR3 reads CASSQIRQGGETQYF. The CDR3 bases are TGTGCCAGTAGCCAAATTCGGCAGGGCGGAGAGACCCAGTACTTC.

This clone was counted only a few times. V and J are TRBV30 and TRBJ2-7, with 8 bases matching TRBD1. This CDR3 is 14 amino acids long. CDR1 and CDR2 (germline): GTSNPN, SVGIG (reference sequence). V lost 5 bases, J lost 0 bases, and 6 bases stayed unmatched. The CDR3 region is CAWSPGGSSYEQYF. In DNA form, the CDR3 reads TGTGCCTGGTCCCCAGGGGGCAGCTCCTACGAGCAGTACTTC.

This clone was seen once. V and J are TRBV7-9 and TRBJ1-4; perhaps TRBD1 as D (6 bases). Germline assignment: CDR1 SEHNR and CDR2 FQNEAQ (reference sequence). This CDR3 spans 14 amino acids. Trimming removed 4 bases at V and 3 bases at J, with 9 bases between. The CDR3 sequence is CASSSTGANEKLFF. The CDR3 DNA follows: TGTGCCAGCAGCTCGACAGGAGCTAATGAAAAACTGTTTTTT.

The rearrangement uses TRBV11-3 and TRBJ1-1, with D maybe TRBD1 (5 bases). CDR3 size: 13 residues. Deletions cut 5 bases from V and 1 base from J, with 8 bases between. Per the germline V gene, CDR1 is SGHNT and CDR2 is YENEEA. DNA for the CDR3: TGTGCCAGCAGCGTGACAGAGAACACTGAAGCTTTCTTT. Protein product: CASSVTENTEAFF.

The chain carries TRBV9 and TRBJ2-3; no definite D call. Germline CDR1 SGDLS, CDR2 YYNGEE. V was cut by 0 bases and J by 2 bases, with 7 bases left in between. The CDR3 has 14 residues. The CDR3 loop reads CASSVDSITDTQYF. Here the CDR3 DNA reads TGTGCCAGCAGCGTAGACTCTATCACAGATACGCAGTATTTT.

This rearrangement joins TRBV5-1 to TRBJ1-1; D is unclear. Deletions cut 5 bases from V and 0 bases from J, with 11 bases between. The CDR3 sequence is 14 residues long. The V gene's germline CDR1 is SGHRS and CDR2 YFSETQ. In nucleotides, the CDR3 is TGCGCCAGCAGTCTCGGTAGTTTGAACACTGAAGCTTTCTTT. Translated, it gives CASSLGSLNTEAFF.

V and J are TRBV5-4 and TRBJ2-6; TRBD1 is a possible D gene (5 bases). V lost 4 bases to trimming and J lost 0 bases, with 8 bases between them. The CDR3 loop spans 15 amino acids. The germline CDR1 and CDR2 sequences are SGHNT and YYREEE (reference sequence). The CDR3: CASSRQSSGANVLTF. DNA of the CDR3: TGTGCCAGCAGCCGACAGAGCTCTGGGGCCAACGTCCTGACTTTC.

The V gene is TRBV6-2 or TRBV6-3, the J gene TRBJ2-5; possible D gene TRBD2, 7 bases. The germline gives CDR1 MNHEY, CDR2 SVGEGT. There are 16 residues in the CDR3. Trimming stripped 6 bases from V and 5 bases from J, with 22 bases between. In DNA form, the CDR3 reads TGTGCCAGCAGCCCCACCACCGGCGGGGGCCGGGAGACCCAGTACTTC. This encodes CASSPTTGGGRETQYF.

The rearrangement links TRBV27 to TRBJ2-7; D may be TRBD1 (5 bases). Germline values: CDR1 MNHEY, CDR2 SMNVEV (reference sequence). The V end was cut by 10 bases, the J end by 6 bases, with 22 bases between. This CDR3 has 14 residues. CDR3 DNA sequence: TGTGCCACCCCGGACAAGCAAACCTACTGCGAGCAGTACTTC. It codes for CATPDKQTYCEQYF.

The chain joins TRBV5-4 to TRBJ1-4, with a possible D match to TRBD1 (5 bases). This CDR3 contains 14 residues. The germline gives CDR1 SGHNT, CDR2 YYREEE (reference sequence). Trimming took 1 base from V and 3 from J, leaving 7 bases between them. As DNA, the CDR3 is TGTGCCAGCAGCTTGACGGGGGCTAATGAAAAACTGTTTTTT. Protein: CASSLTGANEKLFF.

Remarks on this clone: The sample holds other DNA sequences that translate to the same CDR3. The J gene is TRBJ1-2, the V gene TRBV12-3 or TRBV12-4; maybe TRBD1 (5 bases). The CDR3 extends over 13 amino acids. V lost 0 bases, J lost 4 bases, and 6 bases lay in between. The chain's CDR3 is CASSLAGAYGYTF. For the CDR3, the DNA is TGTGCCAGCAGTTTAGCAGGGGCCTATGGCTACACCTTC.

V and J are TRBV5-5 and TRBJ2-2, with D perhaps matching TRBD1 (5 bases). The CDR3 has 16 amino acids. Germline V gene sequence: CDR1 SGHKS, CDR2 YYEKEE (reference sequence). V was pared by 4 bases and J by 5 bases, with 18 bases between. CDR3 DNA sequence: TGTGCCAGCAGCCTCCTGGTTGTGGGGCTGACCGGGGAGCTGTTTTTT. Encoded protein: CASSLLVVGLTGELFF.

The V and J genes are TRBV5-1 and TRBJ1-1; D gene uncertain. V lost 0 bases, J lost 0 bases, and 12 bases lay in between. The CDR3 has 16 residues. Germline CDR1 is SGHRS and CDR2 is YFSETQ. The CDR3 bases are TGCGCCAGCAGCTTGGACCTCCAGGCCATGAACACTGAAGCTTTCTTT. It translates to CASSLDLQAMNTEAFF.

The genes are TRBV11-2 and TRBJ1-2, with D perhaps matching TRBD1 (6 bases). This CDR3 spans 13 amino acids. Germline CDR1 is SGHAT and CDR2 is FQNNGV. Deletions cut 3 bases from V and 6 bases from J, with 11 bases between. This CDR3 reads CASSFGGRDGYTF. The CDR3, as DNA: TGTGCCAGCAGCTTCGGGGGGCGGGATGGCTACACCTTC.